The source of this T cell receptor (beta chain) is a study of patients and donors after allogeneic stem cell transplantation. Germline values: CDR1 SGHAT, CDR2 FQNNGV. Trimming removed 2 bases from V and 1 base from J, with 11 bases in between. The length of the CDR3 is 15 residues. MiXCR was run by TCRdb on the RT-PCR reads, yielding one entry per CDR3 protein. The sample records about a million distinct CDR3 sequences, roughly 17% being singletons. Only a few counts were recorded for this clonotype. J is TRBJ1-2 and V is TRBV11-2, with a weak D call TRBD1 (6 bases). Material: blood, either unsorted or a sorted T cell fraction (not recorded which). The source is a human donor who was either an allogeneic HSCT recipient or a stem cell or donor lymphocyte infusion donor (not recorded which). It is not recorded whose cells these are; they may come from a transplant donor. CDR3 bases: TGTGCCAGCAGCTTACGCAGGGGCGATAACTATGGCTACACCTTC. Translation gives CASSLRRGDNYGYTF.